These T cell receptor beta chains were read from a single sample in a study of T cells in tuberculosis. Assay used: immunoSEQ multiplex PCR; TCRdb lists only in-frame clones, some missing. The sample comprises more than 30,000 clones, roughly 83% of which are singletons, and around 5.5% rests with the top ten. The specimen comprised PBMCs, sampled at tuberculosis diagnosis. All receptors derive from an adult with tuberculosis. The CDR3 runs from the conserved cysteine through the conserved F or W. The D gene is left open where the match is weak. Size is stated for part of the rows, as once, few or many counts, or as a class when the clone is expanded.

TGTGCCAGCAGTCCACGGGGGGAGGGGTTTGGAGAGCAGTACTTC CASSPRGEGFGEQYF TRBJ2-7 TRBV6-6 few TRBD2
TGTGCCAGCTCATCTCTACTCATAGGAGAAGGCACAGATACGCAGTATTTT CASSSLLIGEGTDTQYF TRBJ2-3 TRBV18 NA NA
TGTGCCAGCTCACCACCGGACCCTCCCGGACAGCGATATGGCTACACCTTC CASSPPDPPGQRYGYTF TRBJ1-2 TRBV18 once NA
TGTGCCAGTAGCCCATATCAGGGCGGCGGCTGGGACTACACCTTC CASSPYQGGGWDYTF TRBJ1-2 TRBV19 NA NA
TGTGCCAGCAGTAACCGGGACAGGGTGAATGGCTACACCTTC CASSNRDRVNGYTF TRBJ1-2 TRBV5-8 NA TRBD1
TGTGCCAGCAGCGCGGACAGAACCAACTATGGCTACACCTTC CASSADRTNYGYTF TRBJ1-2 TRBV2 few NA
TGTGCCTGCCTATTCCGAGGCACTGAAGCTTTCTTT CACLFRGTEAFF TRBJ1-1 TRBV30 NA NA
TGTGCCAGCAGTTTATCCGGGACAGGGGTCCAGCCCCAGCATTTT CASSLSGTGVQPQHF TRBJ1-5 TRBV28 NA TRBD1
TGTGCCAGCACCCTACTTCCCGGCACTGAAGCTTTCTTT CASTLLPGTEAFF TRBJ1-1 TRBV7-9 NA NA
TGTGCCAGCAGCTTAGGACAGGGGTTCTACGAGCAGTACTTC CASSLGQGFYEQYF TRBJ2-7 TRBV7-9 once TRBD1
TGTGCCAGCAGTGAAGGTGTCAGGGGACTAAATCAGCCCCAGCATTTT CASSEGVRGLNQPQHF TRBJ1-5 TRBV6-1 NA NA
TGTGCCAGCAATCCGGGGGAATCCTACGAGCAGTACTTC CASNPGESYEQYF TRBJ2-7 TRBV28 NA NA
TGTGCCGGGGGGGACCCGTCCTACGAGCAGTACTTC CAGGDPSYEQYF TRBJ2-7 TRBV6-5 NA TRBD2
TGTGCCAGCAGCCTAGGACTAGCGGGAGCGAGAGGGAATGAGCAGTTCTTC CASSLGLAGARGNEQFF TRBJ2-1 TRBV11-2 NA TRBD2